This entry features one T cell receptor (beta chain) sequence. Preparation of the TCRbeta library used unique molecular identifiers. TCRdb reprocessed the PCR reads via MiXCR and lists one record per CDR3 protein. The profile covers a few hundred thousand distinct CDR3 sequences, with about an eighth appearing a single time and around 4.1% taken by the ten largest. This sample was taken from a study of T-cell reconstitution after alpha-beta-depleted transplantation in children. The V end lost 6 bases, the J end lost 4 bases, and 15 bases lay between the germline ends. The CDR3 has 15 amino acids. The V gene is TRBV12-3 or TRBV12-4, the J gene TRBJ1-4, with D tentatively TRBD1 (6 bases). The specimen was PBMCs, collected from the stem cell graft. The TCR comes from a human donor who donated a stem cell graft to a child with Fanconi anemia. This CDR3 is CASSQPGTSNEKLFF. The CDR3 nucleotides are TGTGCCAGCAGCCAGCCCGGGACAAGTAATGAAAAACTGTTTTTT.